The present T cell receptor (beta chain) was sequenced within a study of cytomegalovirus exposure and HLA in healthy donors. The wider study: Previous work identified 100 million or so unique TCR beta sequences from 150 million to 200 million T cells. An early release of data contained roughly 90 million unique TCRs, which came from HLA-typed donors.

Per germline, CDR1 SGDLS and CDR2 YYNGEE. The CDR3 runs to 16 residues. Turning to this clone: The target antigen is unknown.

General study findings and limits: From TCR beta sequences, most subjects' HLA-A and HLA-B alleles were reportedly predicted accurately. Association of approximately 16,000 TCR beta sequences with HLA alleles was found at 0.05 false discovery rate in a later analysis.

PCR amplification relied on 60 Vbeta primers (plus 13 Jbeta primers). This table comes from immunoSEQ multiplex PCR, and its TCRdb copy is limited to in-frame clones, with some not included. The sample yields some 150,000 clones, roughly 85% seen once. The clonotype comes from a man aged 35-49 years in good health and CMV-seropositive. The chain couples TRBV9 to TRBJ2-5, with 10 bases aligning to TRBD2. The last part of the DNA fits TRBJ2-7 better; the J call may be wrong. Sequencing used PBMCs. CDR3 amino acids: CASSVTASGSPYEQYF. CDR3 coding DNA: TGTGCCAGCAGCGTAACGGCTAGCGGGAGTCCCTACGAGCAGTACTTC.